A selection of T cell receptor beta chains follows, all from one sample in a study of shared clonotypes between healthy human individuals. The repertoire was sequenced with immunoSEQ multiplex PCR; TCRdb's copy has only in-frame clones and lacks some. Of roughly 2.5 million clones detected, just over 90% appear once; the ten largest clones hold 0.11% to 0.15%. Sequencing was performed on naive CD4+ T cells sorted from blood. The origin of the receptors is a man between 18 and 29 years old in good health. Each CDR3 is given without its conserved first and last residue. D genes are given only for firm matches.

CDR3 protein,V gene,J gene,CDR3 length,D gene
AWSVSTGGGIRQY,TRBV30,TRBJ2-3,13,NA
ASSPGGSNTGELF,TRBV18,TRBJ2-2,13,NA
ASSLAAGGTDTQY,TRBV5-4,TRBJ2-3,13,TRBD2
ASSFLGGGTEAF,TRBV7-9,TRBJ1-1,12,NA
ASSGPYSTDTQY,TRBV7-9,TRBJ2-3,12,NA
ASSPTRWTGWYEQY,TRBV7-8,TRBJ2-7,14,TRBD1
ASSRGYGNTIY,TRBV6-5,TRBJ1-3,11,NA
ASSSQWDRLNEQF,TRBV5-6,TRBJ2-1,13,TRBD1
ASSPDRERSTDTQY,TRBV11-2,TRBJ2-3,14,NA
ASSQAAGAVANQPQH,TRBV4-1,TRBJ1-5,15,NA
ASSQDEAGGPGDTQY,TRBV4-1,TRBJ2-3,15,TRBD2
ASRLAYLASRQF,TRBV12-2,TRBJ2-1,12,NA
AISGRGELF,TRBV10-3,TRBJ2-2,9,NA
ASSELGGGQPQH,TRBV25-1,TRBJ1-5,12,NA
AWSVDRGNSPLH,TRBV30,TRBJ1-6,12,TRBD1
ASSLGTGGNYGYT,TRBV25-1,TRBJ1-2,13,TRBD1
ASSPSLGRANYGYT,TRBV5-6,TRBJ1-2,14,NA
ASSRDRGTHEQY,TRBV5-4,TRBJ2-7,12,TRBD1
AISESAVIPAGNTIY,TRBV10-3,TRBJ1-3,15,NA
ASSLGGQGLSQETQY,TRBV5-1,TRBJ2-5,15,TRBD1
ASSLEGTGNTEAF,TRBV5-1,TRBJ1-1,13,NA
AWRLAGAGNEQF,TRBV30,TRBJ2-1,12,TRBD2
ASSYHRTVPYEQY,TRBV6-5,TRBJ2-7,13,NA
ASSQYNSPLH,TRBV14,TRBJ1-6,10,NA
ASSRSFYEQY,TRBV30,TRBJ2-7,10,NA
ASSQGTGVVYEQY,TRBV4-1,TRBJ2-7,13,TRBD1
AWTMTGAMNTEAF,TRBV30,TRBJ1-1,13,TRBD1
ASSVAGNNEQF,TRBV9,TRBJ2-1,11,NA
ASSGASSSYNEQF,TRBV27,TRBJ2-1,13,NA
ASSPLQNTEAF,TRBV7-9,TRBJ1-1,11,NA
ASSFGGPSTDTQY,TRBV27,TRBJ2-3,13,NA
ASSLTTTSGRTGELF,TRBV7-2,TRBJ2-2,15,TRBD2
ASSTTGGKKTQY,TRBV19,TRBJ2-5,12,TRBD1